This T cell receptor beta chain was observed in a study of blood T cell repertoires in COVID-19. Study context: Specimens from acute and convalescent COVID-19 originated in the United States, Italy and Spain.

The assay was immunoSEQ multiplex PCR, and TCRdb's table has in-frame clones only and misses some. The sample yields roughly 210,000 clones, more than 75% seen once. The TCR comes from a man aged 30 to 39 in a cohort exposed to, infected with or recovered from COVID-19 (not recorded which). Material for sequencing was PBMCs or T cells enriched from blood (not recorded which).

The CDR3 sequence is CASSLGQGSTYEQYF. CDR3 DNA: TGTGCCAGCAGCTTAGGACAGGGGTCAACCTACGAGCAGTACTTC. This chain connects TRBV7-9 to TRBJ2-7, with 8 bases that match TRBD1. Germline trimming cut 1 base from V and 2 bases from J; bases unmatched to any gene: 4. Germline V gene lookup returns CDR1 SEHNR and CDR2 FQNEAQ (reference sequence). CDR3 length equals 15 residues.